This T cell receptor beta chain comes out of a study of vaccination effects on CD4 cells after COVID-19. Subsequent to less than 13 days of culture, CD4+ T cells were isolated. Each participant was administered two doses of either the BNT162b2 or the mRNA-1273 vaccine. Cultures got half-medium changes with IL-2 on days 3 and 7. Sequenced by immunoSEQ multiplex PCR; TCRdb stores in-frame clones only, minus some. This sample has 72,000 or so clones; about 67% occur once, and the top ten carry about 2.2%. Study outcomes and limitations: Vaccine- and infection-induced clones showed marked clonal contraction late following vaccination.

For this clone: Its antigen is as yet unknown.

CDR1 and CDR2 (germline): MDHEN, SYDVKM. Trimming shortened V by 8 bases and J by 5 bases, and 13 bases separated the two germline ends. CDR3 length: 12 amino acids. The sequencing here drew on CD4+ T cells from PBMCs cultured without peptide, taken after COVID-19 vaccination. This chain joins TRBV28 and TRBJ2-7, with D unclear. This TCR derives from a human donor who received a COVID-19 vaccine. CDR3 residues: CASGPESHEQYV. CDR3 in DNA: TGTGCCAGCGGCCCAGAGTCCCACGAGCAGTACGTC.